These 10 T cell receptor beta chains were all obtained from the same sample, sequenced in a study of T-cell memory formation after mild COVID-19. MiXCR was run by TCRdb on the 5' RACE reads, yielding one entry per CDR3 protein. Of 65,000 to 90,000 distinct CDR3 sequences listed, about 13% are singletons. Sequencing was performed on PBMCs or a T cell subset sorted from them (not recorded which). These receptors all come from a young man who had mild COVID-19 (a few samples of this study predate the infection). Cell type and time point are not known.

The chain recombines TRBV7-9 with TRBJ2-2; the match to TRBD2 covers 8 bases. In germline, CDR1 is SEHNR, CDR2 FQNEAQ (reference sequence). CDR3 length: 15 residues. The V gene end was trimmed by 4 bases and the J gene end by 4 bases; junction bases not matched to a gene: 5. CDR3 residues: CASSSTSEGTGELFF. DNA for the CDR3: TGTGCCAGCAGCTCGACTAGCGAGGGCACCGGGGAGCTGTTTTTT.

V and J are TRBV20-1 and TRBJ2-3, with D possibly being TRBD1 (6 bases). The CDR3 loop spans 15 amino acids. Germline values: CDR1 DFQATT, CDR2 SNEGSKA (reference sequence). V lost 0 bases and J lost 0, with 10 bases in between. CDR3 amino acids: CSARDVGASTDTQYF. CDR3 sequence (DNA): TGCAGTGCTAGAGATGTGGGGGCAAGCACAGATACGCAGTATTTT.

The chain joins TRBV19 to TRBJ1-2; D unresolved. V was clipped by 7 bases and J by 2 bases, with 8 bases between them. The length of the CDR3 is 12 residues. Germline V gene lookup returns CDR1 LNHDA and CDR2 SQIVND (reference sequence). CDR3 nucleotides: TGTGCCAGTATCGGGGAAAACTATGGCTACACCTTC. It specifies CASIGENYGYTF.

This clonotype was detected ten times or more. The genes are TRBV4-3 and TRBJ1-1; weak D call: TRBD1 (5 bases). The germline V and J ends were trimmed by 4 bases and 8 bases, with 11 bases remaining between them. The CDR3 has 12 residues. Germline V gives CDR1 LGHNA, CDR2 YSLEER. The CDR3 DNA follows: TGCGCCAGCAGCCCAATGGGGGGAGAAGCTTTCTTT. It codes for CASSPMGGEAFF.

This clonotype came up many times. V usage is TRBV7-8 and J usage is TRBJ1-2, with 7 bases identical to TRBD1. In germline, CDR1 is SGHVS, CDR2 FQNEAQ. The V and J ends lost 5 bases and 8 bases, in that order; junction bases with no gene match: 14. There are 15 residues in the CDR3. CDR3 protein: CASSTGTEIYGGYTF. CDR3 coding DNA: TGTGCCAGCAGCACCGGGACAGAGATCTATGGCGGCTACACCTTC.

There are a few counts of this clonotype. V usage is TRBV4-1 and J usage is TRBJ1-1, with a weak D call TRBD1 (5 bases). The CDR3 loop spans 15 amino acids. In germline, CDR1 is MGHRA, CDR2 YSYEKL. V dropped 4 bases and J dropped 10 bases, with 22 bases sitting between them. The DNA of the CDR3 is TGCGCCAGCAGCCGAGAACCGGGACTCCTCCGTGGAGCTTTCTTT. Amino acid sequence: CASSREPGLLRGAFF.

This rearrangement joins TRBV4-3 to TRBJ1-1; possibly TRBD1 for D (5 bases). Looked up from germline, CDR1 is LGHNA and CDR2 is YSLEER. Trimming stripped 1 base from V and 4 bases from J, with 7 bases between. The CDR3 runs to 13 residues. Here the CDR3 reads CASSQAGVTEAFF. The CDR3 DNA sequence: TGCGCCAGCAGCCAAGCGGGGGTCACTGAAGCTTTCTTT.

This chain joins TRBV12-3 or TRBV12-4 and TRBJ2-3, with 9 positions matching TRBD1. The CDR3 is 14 amino acids. Trimming at V came to 6 bases and at J to 3 bases, leaving 4 bases not matched to a gene. CDR3: CASSRGTGTDTQYF. The CDR3 DNA reads as TGTGCCAGCAGCCGTGGGACAGGGACAGATACGCAGTATTTT.

This clonotype was recorded once. This chain links TRBV7-6 with TRBJ2-1; no clear D gene. The CDR3 covers 15 residues. V lost 1 base and J 5 bases, leaving 12 bases between the germline ends. Germline CDR1 reads SGHVS; CDR2 reads FNYEAQ. DNA of the CDR3: TGTGCCAGCAGCTTAGATCCGGGCACCCACAATGAGCAGTTCTTC. Amino acid sequence: CASSLDPGTHNEQFF.

This clonotype was counted only a few times. The V and J genes are TRBV7-9 and TRBJ2-7; D unresolved. CDR3 length: 12 amino acids. The V gene lost 2 bases and the J gene lost 5 bases, with 7 bases spanning the gap. Germline CDR1 and CDR2: SEHNR and FQNEAQ (reference sequence). CDR3 bases: TGTGCCAGCAGCTTACCCCACGACGAGCAGTACTTC. This sequence encodes CASSLPHDEQYF.